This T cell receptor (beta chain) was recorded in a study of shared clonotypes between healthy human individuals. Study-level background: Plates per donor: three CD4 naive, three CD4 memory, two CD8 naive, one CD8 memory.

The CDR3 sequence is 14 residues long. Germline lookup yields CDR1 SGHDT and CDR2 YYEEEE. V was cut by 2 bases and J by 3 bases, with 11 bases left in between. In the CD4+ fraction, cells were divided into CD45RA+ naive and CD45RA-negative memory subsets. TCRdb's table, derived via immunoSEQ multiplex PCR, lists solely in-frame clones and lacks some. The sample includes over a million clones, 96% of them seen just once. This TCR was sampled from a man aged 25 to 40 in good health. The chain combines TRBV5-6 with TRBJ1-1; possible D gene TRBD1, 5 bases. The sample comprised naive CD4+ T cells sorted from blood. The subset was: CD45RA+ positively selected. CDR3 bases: TGTGCCAGCAGCTTCGGCGGGGGAGACACTGAAGCTTTCTTT. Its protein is CASSFGGGDTEAFF. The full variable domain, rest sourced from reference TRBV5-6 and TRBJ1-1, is DAGVTQSPTHLIKTRGQQVTLRCSPKSGHDTVSWYQQALGQGPQFIFQYYEEEERQRGNFPDRFSGHQFPNYSSELNVNALLLGDSALYLCASSFGGGDTEAFFGQGTRLTVV.